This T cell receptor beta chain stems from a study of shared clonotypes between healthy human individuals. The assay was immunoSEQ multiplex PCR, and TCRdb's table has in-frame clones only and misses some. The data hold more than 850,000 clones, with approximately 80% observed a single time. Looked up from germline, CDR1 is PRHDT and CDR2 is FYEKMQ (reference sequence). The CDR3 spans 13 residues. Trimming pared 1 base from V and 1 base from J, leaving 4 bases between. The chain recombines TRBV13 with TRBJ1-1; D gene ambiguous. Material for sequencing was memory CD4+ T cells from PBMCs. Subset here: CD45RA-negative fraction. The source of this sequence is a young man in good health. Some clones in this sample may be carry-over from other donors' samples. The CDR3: CASSLARNTEAFF. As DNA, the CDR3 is TGTGCCAGCAGCTTAGCCCGGAACACTGAAGCTTTCTTT. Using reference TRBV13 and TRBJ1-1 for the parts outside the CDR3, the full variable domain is AAGVIQSPRHLIKEKRETATLKCYPIPRHDTVYWYQQGPGQDPQFLISFYEKMQSDKGSIPDRFSAQQFSDYHSELNMSSLELGDSALYFCASSLARNTEAFFGQGTRLTVV.